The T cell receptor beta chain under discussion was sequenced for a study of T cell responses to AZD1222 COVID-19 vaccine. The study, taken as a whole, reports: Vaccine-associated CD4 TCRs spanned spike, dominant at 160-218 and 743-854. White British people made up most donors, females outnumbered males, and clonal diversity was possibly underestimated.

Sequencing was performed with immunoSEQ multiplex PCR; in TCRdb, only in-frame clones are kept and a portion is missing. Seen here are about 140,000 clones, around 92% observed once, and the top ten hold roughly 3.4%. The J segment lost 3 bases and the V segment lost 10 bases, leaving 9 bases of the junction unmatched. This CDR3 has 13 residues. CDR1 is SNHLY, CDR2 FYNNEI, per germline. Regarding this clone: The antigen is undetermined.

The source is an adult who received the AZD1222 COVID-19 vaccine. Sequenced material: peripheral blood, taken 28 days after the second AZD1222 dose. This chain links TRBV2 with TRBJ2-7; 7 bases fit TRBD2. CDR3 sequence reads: CATSAGTNYEQYF. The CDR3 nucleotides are TGTGCCACCTCAGCAGGGACTAACTACGAGCAGTACTTC.